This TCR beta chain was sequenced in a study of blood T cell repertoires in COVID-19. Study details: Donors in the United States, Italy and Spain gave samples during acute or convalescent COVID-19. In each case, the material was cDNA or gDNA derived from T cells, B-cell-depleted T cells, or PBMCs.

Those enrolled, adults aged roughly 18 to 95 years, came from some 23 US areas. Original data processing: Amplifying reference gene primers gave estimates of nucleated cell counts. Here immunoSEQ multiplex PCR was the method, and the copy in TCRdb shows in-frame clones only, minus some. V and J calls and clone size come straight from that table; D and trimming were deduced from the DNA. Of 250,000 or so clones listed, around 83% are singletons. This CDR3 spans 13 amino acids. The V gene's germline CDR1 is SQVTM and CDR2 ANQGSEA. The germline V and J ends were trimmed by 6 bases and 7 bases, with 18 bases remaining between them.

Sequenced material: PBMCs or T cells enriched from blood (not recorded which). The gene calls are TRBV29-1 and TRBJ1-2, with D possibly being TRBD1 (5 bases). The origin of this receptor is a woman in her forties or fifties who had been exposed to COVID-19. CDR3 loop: CSVAGGTGAGYTF. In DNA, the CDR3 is TGCAGCGTCGCGGGGGGGACCGGAGCTGGCTACACCTTC.